This T cell receptor beta chain emerged from a study of blood T cell repertoires in COVID-19. Across the whole study: Spain, Italy and the United States supplied samples that represented acute and convalescent COVID-19.

In the authors' methods: Reference gene primer amplification gave estimated nucleated cell counts. Some clones are missing from TCRdb's copy, which holds only in-frame ones; the method was immunoSEQ multiplex PCR. V and J calls and clone size are copied from that table; D and trimming were computed from the DNA. Here the sample spans 130,000 to 150,000 clones, 84% being singletons. Sequenced input: peripheral blood. The TCR sequence derives from a human donor in a cohort sampled during active COVID-19.

Here the CDR3 reads CASSLELGAVTDTQYF. The CDR3 coding sequence is TGTGCCAGCAGCTTAGAACTGGGAGCCGTCACAGATACGCAGTATTTT. The chain uses TRBV7-9 and TRBJ2-3, with a weak D call TRBD2 (5 bases). CDR1 SEHNR and CDR2 FQNEAQ come from the germline V gene (reference sequence). The CDR3 length is 16 residues. Trimming removed 1 base from V and 2 bases from J, with 13 bases in between.